This T cell receptor (beta chain) was found in a study of T-cell memory formation after mild COVID-19. About the study: The study found TCR clusters largely donor specific.

The germline V gene has CDR1 SQVTM and CDR2 ANQGSEA. V was cut by 5 bases and J by 5 bases, with 15 bases left in between. The CDR3 length is 13 residues. Whole-study results and caveats: Mainly in CM and EM were contracting CD4+ clones; CD8+ were in EMRA. From day 15 to 85, contracting clones were balanced between CD4 and CD8, whereas later expanders leaned toward CD4+.

TCRdb reprocessed the 5' RACE reads via MiXCR and lists one record per CDR3 protein. Here the sample spans under 300,000 distinct CDR3 sequences, 8% to 10% being singletons. Details on this clonotype: What it binds is unknown.

Sequenced sample: PBMCs or a T cell subset sorted from them (not recorded which). The source is a man younger than 35 who had mild COVID-19 (a few samples of this study predate the infection). Cell type and time point are not known. The rearrangement uses TRBV29-1 and TRBJ1-1; no reliable D call. The CDR3 DNA reads as TGCAGCGTTTTGGGTGGGCTGCGTACTGAAGCTTTCTTT. Encoded protein: CSVLGGLRTEAFF.